These 3 T cell receptor beta chains were sequenced from one sample in a study of control samples from healthy donors and cancer patients. Libraries were prepared by immunoSEQ multiplex PCR; TCRdb keeps only in-frame clonotypes and omits some of them. Found here are tens of thousands of clones, about 89% of them singletons; the top ten hold about 8.6%. The sequencing sample was made of PBMCs. These receptors came from a woman between 50 and 59 years old with colorectal cancer.

The chain combines TRBV2 with TRBJ1-5, with a tentative D call TRBD1 (5 bases). V lost 11 bases and J lost 2, with 13 bases in between. The CDR3 loop spans 13 amino acids. The germline V gene has CDR1 SNHLY and CDR2 FYNNEI. The CDR3, as DNA: TGTGCCTTAGCGGGGGGTCGCAATCAGCCCCAGCATTTT. Translated: CALAGGRNQPQHF. Drawing the rest from reference TRBV2 and TRBJ1-5, the complete variable domain is EPEVTQTPSHQVTQMGQEVILRCVPISNHLYFYWYRQILGQKVEFLVSFYNNEISEKSEIFDDQFSVERPDGSNFTLKIRSTKLEDSAMYFCALAGGRNQPQHFGDGTRLSIL.

The chain carries TRBV4-1 and TRBJ2-6, with TRBD2 matching over 11 bases. V lost 4 bases and J lost 0; bases outside the gene matches: 2. Germline V gene sequence: CDR1 MGHRA, CDR2 YSYEKL. The CDR3 is 17 residues long. The CDR3 bases are TGCGCCAGCAGCCGTACTAGCGGGAGCTCTGGGGCCAACGTCCTGACTTTC. This codes for CASSRTSGSSGANVLTF.

The V gene is TRBV13, the J gene TRBJ2-6, with D uncertain. Germline CDR1 reads PRHDT; CDR2 reads FYEKMQ (reference sequence). This CDR3 is 13 amino acids long. Trimming took 3 bases from V and 4 from J, leaving 4 bases between them. CDR3 in amino acids: CASSLWGANVLTF. CDR3 sequence (DNA): TGTGCCAGCAGCTTGTGGGGGGCCAACGTCCTGACTTTC.